The 12 T cell receptor beta chains below come from one sample, sequenced in a study of shared clonotypes between healthy human individuals. The protocol was immunoSEQ multiplex PCR, while the TCRdb copy is restricted to in-frame clones and leaves out a portion. The data show 2 million to 2.5 million clones, about 92% seen once. The sample consisted of naive CD4+ T cells from PBMCs. Subset specified: CD45RA+ positively selected. The receptors derive from a young man in good health. Some clones in this sample may be carry-over from other donors' samples.

The rearrangement links TRBV9 to TRBJ2-6; 8 bases fit TRBD1. The germline V gene has CDR1 SGDLS and CDR2 YYNGEE. With V trimmed by 4 bases and J by 0 bases, 12 bases remained unmatched. The CDR3 covers 19 residues. This CDR3 reads CASSPSDVRGPSGANVLTF. The CDR3 DNA is TGTGCCAGCAGCCCAAGCGACGTCAGGGGGCCCTCTGGGGCCAACGTCCTGACTTTC.

This chain links TRBV6-6 with TRBJ2-7; the match to TRBD2 covers 7 bases. The CDR3 is made up of 15 amino acids. Germline assignment: CDR1 MNHNY and CDR2 SVGAGI (reference sequence). The junction had 8 bases not matched to a gene; V was cut back by 4 bases and J by 2 bases. As DNA, the CDR3 is TGTGCCAGCAGTTCCACCTTAGCGGGCCCCTACGAGCAGTACTTC. As protein: CASSSTLAGPYEQYF.

The rearrangement uses TRBV19 and TRBJ2-5; a weak D match, TRBD1 (5 bases). The V gene's germline CDR1 is LNHDA and CDR2 SQIVND (reference sequence). Trimming took 4 bases from V and 4 from J, leaving 16 bases between them. This CDR3 is built from 15 residues. This CDR3 is CASSRPRAGLETQYF. The CDR3 DNA reads TGTGCCAGTAGTAGGCCTCGGGCAGGGCTAGAGACCCAGTACTTC.

This clone was observed once. The V call is TRBV6-9, the J call TRBJ1-1; no clear D gene. In germline, CDR1 is MNHGY, CDR2 SVAAGI. This CDR3 spans 13 amino acids. With 3 bases removed from V and 5 bases from J, the gap between germline ends came to 10 bases. In DNA, the CDR3 is TGTGCCAGCAGTTACTCGAGGCATACTGAAGCTTTCTTT. The encoded protein is CASSYSRHTEAFF.

Points on this clone: Other DNA sequences in the same sample also yield this CDR3. This chain links TRBV5-1 with TRBJ1-1, with a weak D call TRBD1 (5 bases). Germline V gives CDR1 SGHRS, CDR2 YFSETQ. CDR3 length equals 15 residues. The ends were cut back, 6 bases at V and 0 bases at J, with 15 bases in the middle. In DNA, the CDR3 is TGCGCCAGCACCCCTGGGGGGGGGATGAACACTGAAGCTTTCTTT. It specifies CASTPGGGMNTEAFF.

The CDR3 nucleotides are TGTGCCAGCAGCACCTACCTCACAGATACGCAGTATTTT. It specifies CASSTYLTDTQYF. The rearrangement uses TRBV9 and TRBJ2-3; D is unresolved. The CDR3 contains 13 residues. The germline CDR1 and CDR2 sequences are SGDLS and YYNGEE. V shed 4 bases and J shed 2 bases, with 8 bases lying between them.

The chain uses TRBV15 and TRBJ1-5, with D hard to call. The V and J ends lost 2 bases and 7 bases respectively, with 6 bases between them. Germline assignment: CDR1 LNHNV and CDR2 YYDKDF (reference sequence). The CDR3 contains 12 residues. CDR3 bases: TGTGCCACCAGCAGACTTCAGCAGCCCCAGCATTTT. As protein: CATSRLQQPQHF.

The rearrangement links TRBV28 to TRBJ1-5; D call uncertain. CDR1 is MDHEN, CDR2 SYDVKM, per germline. V dropped 2 bases and J dropped 2 bases, with 7 bases sitting between them. The length of the CDR3 is 14 residues. In DNA, the CDR3 is TGTGCCAGCAGTTTAGTGGTCCGCAATCAGCCCCAGCATTTT. This translates into CASSLVVRNQPQHF.

V gene TRBV7-2 combines with J gene TRBJ2-3; D might be TRBD2 (6 bases). This CDR3 has 15 residues. The germline V gene encodes CDR1 SGHTA and CDR2 FQGNSA. V was cut by 3 bases and J by 3 bases, with 13 bases left in between. The CDR3 sequence: CASSFGGARTDTQYF. CDR3 in DNA: TGTGCCAGCAGCTTTGGAGGGGCGAGGACAGATACGCAGTATTTT.

The genes are TRBV15 and TRBJ2-3; 9 bases line up with TRBD2. V lost 0 bases, J lost 0 bases, and 7 bases stayed unmatched. The CDR3 is 18 amino acids. Germline CDR1 and CDR2: LNHNV and YYDKDF (reference sequence). The CDR3 DNA reads TGTGCCACCAGCAGAGATAAGGGGACTAGCTCCAGCACAGATACGCAGTATTTT. Translating it yields CATSRDKGTSSSTDTQYF.

The V and J genes are TRBV29-1 and TRBJ1-2; D uncertain. With 1 base removed from V and 4 bases from J, the gap between germline ends came to 10 bases. CDR3 size: 13 residues. Per germline, CDR1 SQVTM and CDR2 ANQGSEA. The CDR3 DNA follows: TGCAGCGTTGAAGGGTCGATCTTCTATGGCTACACCTTC. Its protein is CSVEGSIFYGYTF.

The V gene is TRBV2, the J gene TRBJ1-5; D may be TRBD1 (6 bases). This CDR3 comprises 16 residues. Germline assignment: CDR1 SNHLY and CDR2 FYNNEI. Deletions cut 8 bases from V and 0 bases from J, with 17 bases between. CDR3 region: CASRRGLSNSNQPQHF. The CDR3 nucleotides are TGTGCCAGCCGGCGGGGGCTAAGCAATAGCAATCAGCCCCAGCATTTT.